The rows below give T cell receptor beta chains drawn from one sample of a study of blood T cell repertoires in COVID-19. Using immunoSEQ multiplex PCR, the repertoire was profiled, and TCRdb retains in-frame clones only, with some absent. The sample records about 120,000 clones, roughly 84% being singletons. The sample consisted of peripheral blood. These receptors were obtained from a woman between 70 and 85 years old with acute or convalescent COVID-19. CDR3s include the opening cysteine and the closing phenylalanine or tryptophan. A D gene is named only where the DNA matches it firmly. The size entry is marked missing in some rows and otherwise reads once, few, many or a size class.

clone_size,v_call,j_call,d_call,cdr3_aa,cdr3_nt
-,TRBV2,TRBJ2-2,-,CASRPRPGITGELFF,TGTGCCAGCAGACCCCGACCAGGGATCACCGGGGAGCTGTTTTTT
-,TRBV5-1,TRBJ1-1,TRBD1,CASSLATGGEAFF,TGCGCCAGCAGCTTGGCAACAGGGGGTGAAGCTTTCTTT
-,TRBV6-5,TRBJ2-7,TRBD2,CASSYFGGGSSYEQYF,TGTGCCAGCAGTTACTTCGGCGGGGGGAGCTCCTACGAGCAGTACTTC
-,TRBV9,TRBJ2-7,TRBD2,CASSVSQATSGKPTAYEQYF,TGTGCCAGCAGCGTCTCGCAGGCGACTAGCGGGAAGCCCACTGCCTACGAGCAGTACTTC
-,TRBV12-5,TRBJ2-3,-,CASGFRQNTDTQYF,TGTGCTAGTGGTTTCCGACAGAACACAGATACGCAGTATTTT
-,TRBV5-6,TRBJ2-1,-,CASSLDPSGVWASNEQFF,TGTGCCAGCAGCTTGGACCCATCAGGGGTCTGGGCCTCAAATGAGCAGTTCTTC
-,TRBV6-1,TRBJ1-2,-,CASSELYRAAGYTF,TGTGCCAGCAGTGAATTGTACAGGGCGGCTGGCTACACCTTC
-,TRBV2,TRBJ2-7,TRBD1,CASCQTSGTGLYF,TGTGCCTCTTGCCAAACCTCCGGGACAGGGCTGTACTTC
-,TRBV18,TRBJ2-7,-,CASSPTGGGEQYF,TGTGCCAGCTCACCGACAGGAGGAGGCGAGCAGTACTTC
-,TRBV3-1/TRBV3-2,TRBJ1-4,-,CASSQRGGGEKLFF,TGTGCCAGCAGCCAAAGAGGCGGAGGCGAAAAACTGTTTTTT
-,TRBV10-3,TRBJ1-3,-,CALGGSSGNTIYF,TGTGCCTTGGGGGGGTCCTCTGGAAACACCATATATTTT
-,TRBV28,TRBJ1-5,-,CAAKEAGSNQPQHF,TGTGCCGCAAAAGAGGCAGGGAGCAATCAGCCCCAGCATTTT
-,TRBV3-1/TRBV3-2,TRBJ2-1,-,CASSQDLGGYNEQFF,TGTGCCAGCAGCCAAGACTTAGGGGGCTACAATGAGCAGTTCTTC
-,TRBV4-1,TRBJ2-7,-,CASSQESGDFRGYEQYF,TGCGCCAGCAGCCAAGAATCGGGAGACTTCCGTGGGTACGAGCAGTACTTC
-,TRBV10-3,TRBJ1-1,TRBD1,CAISETGTVMNTEAFF,TGTGCCATCAGTGAGACCGGGACAGTGATGAACACTGAAGCTTTCTTT
-,TRBV7-2,TRBJ2-3,-,CASSLGLATDTQYF,TGTGCCAGCAGCCTTGGACTGGCAACAGATACGCAGTATTTT
-,TRBV13,TRBJ2-3,-,CASSSSGDTQYF,TGTGCCAGCAGCTCCTCGGGGGATACGCAGTATTTT
once,TRBV5-8,TRBJ2-2,-,CASSDRVNPTGELFF,TGTGCCAGCAGCGACCGGGTCAACCCAACCGGGGAGCTGTTTTTT
-,TRBV10-2,TRBJ2-3,TRBD1,CASSEGQGSSTDTQYF,TGCGCCAGCAGTGAGGGACAGGGCTCTAGCACAGATACGCAGTATTTT
-,TRBV19,TRBJ1-5,-,CASSIVLGQGSNQPQHF,TGTGCCAGTAGTATCGTTCTCGGGCAGGGGAGCAATCAGCCCCAGCATTTT
-,TRBV5-6,TRBJ2-2,TRBD1,CASSLLVTGANTGELFF,TGTGCCAGCAGCTTATTGGTAACAGGGGCGAACACCGGGGAGCTGTTTTTT
-,TRBV18,TRBJ1-1,TRBD1,CASSQGANTEAFF,TGTGCCAGCTCACAGGGGGCGAACACTGAAGCTTTCTTT
-,TRBV24-1,TRBJ2-1,TRBD2,CATSDFRRTSGGPGNEQFF,TGTGCCACCAGTGATTTTAGAAGGACTAGCGGGGGCCCAGGGAATGAGCAGTTCTTC
-,TRBV5-1,TRBJ2-5,TRBD2,CASSFGLARETQYF,TGCGCCAGCAGCTTCGGACTAGCCCGTGAGACCCAGTACTTC
-,TRBV7-3,TRBJ1-6,TRBD1,CASSAGQEDSPLHF,TGTGCCAGCAGCGCGGGACAGGAAGATTCACCCCTCCACTTT
-,TRBV24-1,TRBJ2-2,-,CATSDWNRDTGELFF,TGTGCCACCAGTGATTGGAACAGGGACACCGGGGAGCTGTTTTTT
-,TRBV6-1,TRBJ1-4,-,CASSDPGLEDEKLFF,TGTGCCAGCAGTGATCCAGGGCTAGAAGATGAAAAACTGTTTTTT
-,TRBV6-5,TRBJ1-1,-,CASSYFGGVNTEAFF,TGTGCCAGCAGTTACTTTGGGGGGGTGAACACTGAAGCTTTCTTT
-,TRBV6-5,TRBJ2-7,-,CASTGLSYEQYF,TGTGCCAGCACTGGGCTTTCCTACGAGCAGTACTTC
-,TRBV6-1,TRBJ1-6,-,CASSEGTEKSPLHF,TGTGCCAGCAGTGAAGGGACAGAGAAGTCACCCCTCCACTTT
once,TRBV19,TRBJ2-1,-,CASTRNTGNEQFF,TGTGCAAGTACTAGGAATACTGGGAATGAGCAGTTCTTC